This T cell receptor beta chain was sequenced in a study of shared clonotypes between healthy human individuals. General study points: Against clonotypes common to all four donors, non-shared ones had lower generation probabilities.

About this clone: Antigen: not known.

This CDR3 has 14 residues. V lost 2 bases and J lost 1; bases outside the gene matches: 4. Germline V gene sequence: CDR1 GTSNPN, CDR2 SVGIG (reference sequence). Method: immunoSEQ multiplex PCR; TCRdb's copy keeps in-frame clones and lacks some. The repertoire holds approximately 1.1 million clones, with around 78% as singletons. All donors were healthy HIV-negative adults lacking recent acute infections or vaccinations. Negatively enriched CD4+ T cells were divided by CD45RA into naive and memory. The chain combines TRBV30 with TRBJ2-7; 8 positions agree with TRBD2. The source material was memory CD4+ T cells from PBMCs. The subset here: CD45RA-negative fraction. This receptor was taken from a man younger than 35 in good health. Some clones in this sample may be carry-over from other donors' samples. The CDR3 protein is CAWSRAGASYEQYF. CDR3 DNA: TGTGCCTGGAGTCGAGCGGGGGCATCCTACGAGCAGTACTTC.